Presented here are 26 T cell receptor beta chains from one specimen sequenced in a study of T cells of healthy individuals. TCRdb re-called the 5' RACE reads through MiXCR, storing one row per CDR3 protein. Here the sample spans about 53,000 distinct CDR3 sequences, roughly 15% being singletons. These receptors were obtained from a human donor in good health.

This clonotype appeared many times. This sequence joins TRBV4-3 and TRBJ2-1, with 7 bases aligning to TRBD1. Germline-derived CDR1 and CDR2 are LGHNA and YSLEER. The junction had 24 bases not matched to a gene; V was cut back by 3 bases and J by 4 bases. The CDR3 is 21 residues long. The CDR3 sequence: CASSHPMGRDRRGEGYNEQFF. The CDR3 region has the DNA TGCGCCAGCAGCCATCCCATGGGCCGGGACAGACGGGGCGAGGGTTACAATGAGCAGTTCTTC.

This clonotype was recorded only once. This chain links TRBV5-6 with TRBJ2-1; a weak D match, TRBD1 (5 bases). CDR1 and CDR2 (germline): SGHDT, YYEEEE. This CDR3 comprises 15 residues. Trimming cost V 5 bases and J 2 bases, with 14 bases left between them. CDR3 loop: CASRFRESPYNEQFF. The CDR3 bases are TGTGCCAGCAGGTTCAGGGAATCCCCCTACAATGAGCAGTTCTTC. Based on the CDR3 plus reference TRBV5-6 and TRBJ2-1, the full variable domain is DAGVTQSPTHLIKTRGQQVTLRCSPKSGHDTVSWYQQALGQGPQFIFQYYEEEERQRGNFPDRFSGHQFPNYSSELNVNALLLGDSALYLCASRFRESPYNEQFFGPGTRLTVL.

This clonotype was seen at least ten times. CDR3 residues: CASSLDSTSTEAFF. CDR3 DNA: TGCGCCAGCAGCTTGGACTCCACGAGCACTGAAGCTTTCTTT. The rearrangement uses TRBV5-1 and TRBJ1-1; the D is unclear. Trimming left V 0 bases short and J 4 bases short, with 10 bases between. Germline V gene sequence: CDR1 SGHRS, CDR2 YFSETQ. There are 14 residues in the CDR3.

This clonotype appeared many times. The chain employs TRBV12-3 or TRBV12-4 and TRBJ1-2, with 7 bases fitting TRBD1. The CDR3 extends over 15 amino acids. J gave up 2 bases and V 5 bases, and 8 bases lay outside the gene matches. The CDR3 region is CASSTTGTENYGYTF. CDR3 coding DNA: TGTGCCAGCAGTACAACCGGGACAGAAAACTATGGCTACACCTTC.

This clonotype was found many times. The chain employs TRBV9 and TRBJ1-6, with no clear D. Germline loops: CDR1 SGDLS, CDR2 YYNGEE. The V and J ends lost 0 bases and 5 bases respectively, with 0 bases between them. This CDR3 has 12 residues. As DNA, the CDR3 is TGTGCCAGCAGCGTAGATAATTCACCCCTCCACTTT. This gives the protein CASSVDNSPLHF.

The chain combines TRBV4-2 with TRBJ2-1; 7 bases are a match to TRBD2. Germline trimming cut 0 bases from V and 4 bases from J; bases unmatched to any gene: 9. The CDR3 sequence is 17 residues long. The germline gives CDR1 LGHNA, CDR2 YNFKEQ. The CDR3 DNA follows: TGTGCCAGCAGCCAAGACGGGGCTAGCGGAGGGTACAATGAGCAGTTCTTC. Amino acid sequence: CASSQDGASGGYNEQFF.

This clonotype was found many times. V is TRBV20-1 and J is TRBJ2-1, with D perhaps matching TRBD2 (6 bases). The CDR3 totals 15 residues. The germline V and J ends were trimmed by 4 bases and 5 bases, with 18 bases remaining between them. Germline assignment: CDR1 DFQATT and CDR2 SNEGSKA (reference sequence). The CDR3 DNA is TGCAGTGCTACCCCGGGGACTTCCCGTGACAATGAGCAGTTCTTC. Its translation: CSATPGTSRDNEQFF.

J is TRBJ1-5 and V is TRBV6-2 or TRBV6-3; the D is unclear. In germline, CDR1 is MNHEY, CDR2 SVGEGT. This CDR3 contains 16 residues. V was trimmed by 2 bases and J by 0 bases, leaving 11 bases between them. The CDR3 sequence is CASSYDHQYSNQPQHF. The CDR3 bases are TGTGCCAGCAGTTACGACCACCAATATAGCAATCAGCCCCAGCATTTT.

This clonotype was seen more than once but under ten times. The chain couples TRBV27 to TRBJ2-2; D ambiguous. The CDR3 has 15 amino acids. Germline loops: CDR1 MNHEY, CDR2 SMNVEV (reference sequence). V lost 3 bases to trimming and J lost 3 bases, with 11 bases between them. This CDR3 is CASSLGQSYTGELFF. CDR3 DNA sequence: TGTGCCAGCAGTTTGGGCCAGAGTTACACCGGGGAGCTGTTTTTT.

This clonotype was seen at least ten times. An end of the junction does not agree with germline; a read error may underlie this. This chain joins TRBV27 and TRBJ2-7; TRBD2 is a possible D gene (6 bases). There are 13 residues in the CDR3. CDR1 MNHEY and CDR2 SMNVEV come from the germline V gene (reference sequence). The CDR3 spells CASSPALRDSKHF. In DNA form, the CDR3 reads TGTGCCAGCAGTCCGGCCCTACGGGACTCCAAGCACTTC.

The chain joins TRBV7-9 to TRBJ1-1; TRBD1 aligns across 8 bases. CDR1 SEHNR and CDR2 FQNEAQ come from the germline V gene (reference sequence). The V segment lost 4 bases and the J segment 4 bases; nucleotides outside the gene matches: 2. The CDR3 is made up of 13 amino acids. Here the CDR3 reads CASSYTGGTEAFF. The CDR3 bases are TGTGCCAGCAGCTATACAGGGGGCACTGAAGCTTTCTTT.

This clonotype was counted at least ten times. CDR3 DNA sequence: TGTGCCAGCAGTTACTCGACAGCTAACTATGGCTACACCTTC. This codes for CASSYSTANYGYTF. This chain uses TRBV6-6 with TRBJ1-2; the D gene is possibly TRBD1 (5 bases). The CDR3 runs to 14 residues. Trimming removed 0 bases at V and 0 bases at J, with 5 bases between. Germline V CDR1 and CDR2: MNHNY, SVGAGI (reference sequence).

The CDR3 DNA reads TGCGCCAGCAGCTTGGCTGGGGTTGGGACTGAAGCTTTCTTT. Its protein product is CASSLAGVGTEAFF. The chain employs TRBV5-1 and TRBJ1-1; D ambiguous. Trimming removed 0 bases at V and 5 bases at J, with 11 bases between. CDR3 length: 14 amino acids. Looked up from germline, CDR1 is SGHRS and CDR2 is YFSETQ.

At least ten counts were recorded for this clonotype. The chain recombines TRBV30 with TRBJ1-2; D gene ambiguous. The CDR3 spans 11 residues. Trimming took 2 bases from V and 8 from J, leaving 9 bases between them. CDR1 and CDR2 from the germline V gene are GTSNPN and SVGIG (reference sequence). CDR3 bases: TGTGCCTGGAGTCAGGTCCCGGGCTACACCTTC. Translated, it gives CAWSQVPGYTF.

The table lists this clonotype with many counts. V is TRBV11-2 and J is TRBJ2-5, with 8 bases lining up with TRBD1. The length of the CDR3 is 14 residues. Per germline, CDR1 SGHAT and CDR2 FQNNGV. The V gene end was trimmed by 6 bases and the J gene end by 5 bases; junction bases not matched to a gene: 8. CDR3 region: CASRSTGASETQYF. CDR3 sequence (DNA): TGTGCCAGCAGATCGACAGGGGCCTCGGAGACCCAGTACTTC.

The table lists this clonotype with many counts. The chain has TRBV11-3 and TRBJ2-1; maybe TRBD1 (6 bases). Trimming removed 3 bases at V and 6 bases at J, with 9 bases between. Germline V gene data show CDR1 as SGHNT and CDR2 as YENEEA. This CDR3 spans 13 amino acids. This CDR3 reads CASSLGQRNEQFF. The CDR3 DNA sequence: TGTGCCAGCAGCTTGGGACAACGCAATGAGCAGTTCTTC.

This clonotype was seen a handful of times. A read error may produce the germline difference seen at one junction end. V usage is TRBV6-1 and J usage is TRBJ1-4; 7 positions agree with TRBD1. The germline CDR1 and CDR2 sequences are MNHNS and SASEGT. This CDR3 spans 12 amino acids. CDR3 nucleotide sequence: TGTGCCAGCAACTTCATGTCCGGACAGGTACTTTTT. Encoded protein: CASNFMSGQVLF.

The chain combines TRBV10-3 with TRBJ2-7; 13 bases are a match to TRBD2. V lost 6 bases and J lost 4; bases outside the gene matches: 6. The CDR3 length is 15 residues. Germline CDR1 ENHRY, CDR2 SYGVKD. The CDR3 region has the DNA TGTGCCATCAGGATAACTAGCGGGGGGGCTTACGAGCAGTACTTC. As protein: CAIRITSGGAYEQYF.

This clonotype was observed at least ten times. The CDR3 sequence: CASTSGGSRNEQFF. The CDR3 DNA sequence: TGTGCCAGCACTAGCGGGGGGTCTCGGAATGAGCAGTTCTTC. The chain uses TRBV7-8 and TRBJ2-1, with 11 bases fitting TRBD2. The CDR3 contains 14 residues. The V gene end was trimmed by 7 bases and the J gene end by 7 bases; junction bases not matched to a gene: 6. Per the germline V gene, CDR1 is SGHVS and CDR2 is FQNEAQ.

The chain carries TRBV12-3 or TRBV12-4 and TRBJ2-1; 7 bases are a match to TRBD1. After removal of 6 bases from V and 5 bases from J, the junction contained 13 bases not matched to a gene. This CDR3 contains 16 residues. This chain's CDR3 is CASRRQGLGIHNEQFF. As DNA, the CDR3 is TGTGCCAGCAGAAGACAGGGTCTGGGGATACACAATGAGCAGTTCTTC.

This clonotype showed up many times. The chain carries TRBV29-1 and TRBJ2-2, with a possible D match to TRBD1 (5 bases). The CDR3 length is 13 residues. Germline V gives CDR1 SQVTM, CDR2 ANQGSEA. Trimming pared 4 bases from V and 6 bases from J, leaving 12 bases between. The CDR3 loop is CSVAPQGPGELFF. The CDR3 bases are TGCAGCGTTGCCCCCCAGGGTCCCGGGGAGCTGTTTTTT.

The chain recombines TRBV27 with TRBJ2-1, with 11 bases that match TRBD2. Germline CDR1 and CDR2: MNHEY and SMNVEV (reference sequence). V trimming: 0 bases; J trimming: 12 bases; junction bases outside the gene matches: 10. This CDR3 has 16 residues. The CDR3 region is CASSLSSGTSGWGQFF. In nucleotides, the CDR3 is TGTGCCAGCAGTTTATCGTCCGGGACTAGCGGATGGGGGCAGTTCTTC.

This clonotype was seen only a few times. The chain couples TRBV7-9 to TRBJ1-6; no clear D gene. CDR1 and CDR2 from the germline V gene are SEHNR and FQNEAQ (reference sequence). Between the trimmed V and J ends, which lost 6 bases and 9 bases, there was a span of 18 bases. The CDR3 has 15 amino acids. Written as DNA, the CDR3 is TGTGCCAGCAGTTCTGAAGCCGGGGTGGGTTCACCCCTCCACTTT. Translating it yields CASSSEAGVGSPLHF.

This chain connects TRBV9 to TRBJ1-3; no clear D. V was pared by 4 bases and J by 4 bases, with 9 bases between. This CDR3 comprises 13 residues. Germline V CDR1 and CDR2: SGDLS, YYNGEE. The DNA for the CDR3 is TGTGCCAGCAGCCCCCCGTCGGGAAACACCATATATTTT. This codes for CASSPPSGNTIYF.

The table lists this clonotype with a few counts. This chain links TRBV6-5 with TRBJ1-6; no clear D. V lost 2 bases, J lost 0 bases, and 8 bases lay in between. Germline V gene sequence: CDR1 MNHEY, CDR2 SVGAGI. The CDR3 covers 16 residues. The CDR3 region is CASSYGESSYNSPLHF. Here the CDR3 DNA reads TGTGCCAGCAGTTACGGGGAAAGCTCCTATAATTCACCCCTCCACTTT.

The V call is TRBV4-3, the J call TRBJ1-5; tentatively, D is TRBD1 (6 bases). Trimming took 0 bases from V and 7 from J, leaving 13 bases between them. The germline gives CDR1 LGHNA, CDR2 YSLEER. This CDR3 is built from 15 residues. The CDR3, as DNA: TGCGCCAGCAGCCAAGAGGAGGGGGGCTACCAGCCCCAGCATTTT. Amino acids: CASSQEEGGYQPQHF.